This T cell receptor beta chain was obtained from a study of blood T cell repertoires in COVID-19. Assay used: immunoSEQ multiplex PCR; TCRdb lists only in-frame clones, some missing. The sample has tens of thousands of clones, around 90% seen once; the top ten hold around 6%. This CDR3 comprises 17 residues. CDR1 SGHTA and CDR2 FQGTGA come from the germline V gene. The V segment lost 2 bases and the J segment 5 bases; nucleotides outside the gene matches: 7. Sequencing was done on a sample of peripheral blood. The TCR sequence derives from a woman older than 75 with active COVID-19. The chain recombines TRBV7-3 with TRBJ2-2; 11 bases match TRBD1. The CDR3 DNA follows: TGTGCCAGCAGCTTATCGGGGCGGGACAGGGGGACCGGGGAGCTGTTTTTT. Translated: CASSLSGRDRGTGELFF.